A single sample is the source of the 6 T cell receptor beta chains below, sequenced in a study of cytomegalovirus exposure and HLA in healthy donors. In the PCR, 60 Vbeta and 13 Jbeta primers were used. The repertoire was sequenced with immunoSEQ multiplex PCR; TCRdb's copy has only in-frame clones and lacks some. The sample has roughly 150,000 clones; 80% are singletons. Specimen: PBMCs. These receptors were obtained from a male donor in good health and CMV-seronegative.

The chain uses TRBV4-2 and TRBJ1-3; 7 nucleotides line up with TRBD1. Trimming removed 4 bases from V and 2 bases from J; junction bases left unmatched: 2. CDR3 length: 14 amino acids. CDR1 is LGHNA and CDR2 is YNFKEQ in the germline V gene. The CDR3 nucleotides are TGTGCCAGCAGCCCCGGACAGGCTGGAAACACCATATATTTT. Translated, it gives CASSPGQAGNTIYF.

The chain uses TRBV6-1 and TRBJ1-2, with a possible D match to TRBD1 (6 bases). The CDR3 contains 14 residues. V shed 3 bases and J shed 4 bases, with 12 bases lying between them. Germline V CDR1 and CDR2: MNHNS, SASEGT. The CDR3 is CASSEGQGVYGYTF. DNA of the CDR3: TGTGCCAGCAGTGAGGGACAAGGAGTCTATGGCTACACCTTC.

Here the CDR3 DNA reads TGTGCCAGTAGTATAAGGGGAGGTGAAGCTTTCTTT. Its translation is CASSIRGGEAFF. The V call is TRBV19, the J call TRBJ1-1, with a tentative D call TRBD1 (5 bases). CDR3 length equals 12 residues. The germline V gene has CDR1 LNHDA and CDR2 SQIVND (reference sequence). V dropped 2 bases and J dropped 7 bases, with 8 bases sitting between them.

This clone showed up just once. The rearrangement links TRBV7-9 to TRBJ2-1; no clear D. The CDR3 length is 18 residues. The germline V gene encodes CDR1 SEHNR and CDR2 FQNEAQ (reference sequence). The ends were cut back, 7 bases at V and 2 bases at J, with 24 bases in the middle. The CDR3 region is CASNPTSAVRNPYNEQFF. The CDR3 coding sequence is TGTGCCAGCAACCCAACCTCTGCAGTAAGAAACCCCTACAATGAGCAGTTCTTC. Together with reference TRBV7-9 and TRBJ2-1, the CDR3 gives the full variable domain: DTGVSQNPRHKITKRGQNVTFRCDPISEHNRLYWYRQTLGQGPEFLTYFQNEAQLEKSRLLSDRFSAERPKGSFSTLEIQRTEQGDSAMYLCASNPTSAVRNPYNEQFFGPGTRLTVL.

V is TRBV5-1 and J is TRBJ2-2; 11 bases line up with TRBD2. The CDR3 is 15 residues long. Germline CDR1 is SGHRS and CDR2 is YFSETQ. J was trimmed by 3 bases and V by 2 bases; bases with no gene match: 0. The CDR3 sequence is CASSLLAGDTGELFF. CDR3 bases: TGCGCCAGCAGCTTACTAGCGGGGGACACCGGGGAGCTGTTTTTT. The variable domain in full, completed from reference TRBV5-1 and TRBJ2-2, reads KAGVTQTPRYLIKTRGQQVTLSCSPISGHRSVSWYQQTPGQGLQFLFEYFSETQRNKGNFPGRFSGRQFSNSRSEMNVSTLELGDSALYLCASSLLAGDTGELFFGEGSRLTVL.

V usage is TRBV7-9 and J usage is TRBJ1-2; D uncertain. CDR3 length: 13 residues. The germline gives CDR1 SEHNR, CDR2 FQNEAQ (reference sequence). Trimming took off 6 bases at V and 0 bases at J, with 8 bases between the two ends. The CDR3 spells CASRLEANYGYTF. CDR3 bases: TGTGCCAGCAGACTGGAGGCTAACTATGGCTACACCTTC.